These 24 T cell receptor beta chains originate from one sample sequenced in a study of cytomegalovirus exposure and HLA in healthy donors. Amplification used 60 Vbeta primers and 13 Jbeta primers. The repertoire was sequenced with immunoSEQ multiplex PCR; TCRdb's copy has only in-frame clones and lacks some. The sample records around 120,000 clones, 80% being singletons. Source material: PBMCs. All receptors derive from a male donor in good health and CMV-seronegative.

The gene calls are TRBV4-2 and TRBJ2-1; 10 positions match TRBD2. This CDR3 comprises 15 residues. Germline CDR1 reads LGHNA; CDR2 reads YNFKEQ. V trimming: 1 base; J trimming: 5 bases; junction bases outside the gene matches: 2. DNA for the CDR3: TGTGCCAGCAGCCAAGTCCTAGCGGGAGACAATGAGCAGTTCTTC. Encoded protein: CASSQVLAGDNEQFF.

The chain uses TRBV19 and TRBJ2-1; D gene uncertain. The CDR3 runs 11 residues. Trimming left V 5 bases short and J 9 bases short, with 8 bases between. Per the germline V gene, CDR1 is LNHDA and CDR2 is SQIVND (reference sequence). The CDR3, as DNA: TGTGCCAGTAGTTCTTCAGTTGAGCAGTTCTTC. Its translation: CASSSSVEQFF.

J is TRBJ1-5 and V is TRBV7-2; D possibly corresponds to TRBD1 (6 bases). This CDR3 is built from 18 residues. Germline values: CDR1 SGHTA, CDR2 FQGNSA. Between the trimmed V and J ends, which lost 7 bases and 1 base, there was a span of 23 bases. CDR3 in amino acids: CASISRDGGPWSNQPQHF. As DNA, the CDR3 is TGTGCCAGCATATCTCGCGACGGGGGGCCGTGGAGCAATCAGCCCCAGCATTTT.

The V gene is TRBV30, the J gene TRBJ2-5, with D tentatively TRBD1 (6 bases). Germline V gives CDR1 GTSNPN, CDR2 SVGIG (reference sequence). This CDR3 spans 16 amino acids. The V end was cut by 2 bases, the J end by 5 bases, with 21 bases between. CDR3 bases: TGTGCCTGGAGTAAAGGACGGTTGGGGGCGCAGGAGACCCAGTACTTC. Translated: CAWSKGRLGAQETQYF.

This clone has a handful of counts. Mismatch with germline at one junction end may stem from a read error. The rearrangement links TRBV25-1 to TRBJ2-6; the D gene is possibly TRBD1 (5 bases). CDR1 and CDR2 from the germline V gene are MGHDK and SYGVNS. There are 17 residues in the CDR3. This CDR3 is CASSRAPTSSGANGLTF. The CDR3 DNA is TGTGCCAGCAGTAGGGCACCAACCAGCTCTGGGGCCAACGGCCTGACTTTC.

This clone showed up just a few times. This rearrangement joins TRBV30 to TRBJ2-2; D is possibly TRBD2 (5 bases). Germline assignment: CDR1 GTSNPN and CDR2 SVGIG (reference sequence). This CDR3 has 17 residues. Trimming left V 3 bases short and J 2 bases short, with 19 bases between. The DNA for the CDR3 is TGTGCCTGGAGCGCCTCCGGCCGGGAACTTAACACCGGGGAGCTGTTTTTT. Its protein product is CAWSASGRELNTGELFF.

The rearrangement uses TRBV5-8 and TRBJ2-6; D gene uncertain. The CDR3 loop spans 16 amino acids. Germline V gene data show CDR1 as SGHTS and CDR2 as YDEGEE. Trimming shortened V by 0 bases and J by 2 bases, and 9 bases separated the two germline ends. The CDR3 reads CASSLGGKAGANVLTF. CDR3 coding DNA: TGTGCCAGCAGCTTGGGCGGCAAGGCTGGGGCCAACGTCCTGACTTTC. The full variable domain, completed using reference TRBV5-8 and TRBJ2-6, is EAGVTQSPTHLIKTRGQQATLRCSPISGHTSVYWYQQALGLGLQFLLWYDEGEERNRGNFPPRFSGRQFPNYSSELNVNALELEDSALYLCASSLGGKAGANVLTFGAGSRLTVL.

V is TRBV30 and J is TRBJ2-2; TRBD1 aligns across 8 bases. The CDR3 sequence is 15 residues long. Germline V lookup: CDR1 GTSNPN, CDR2 SVGIG (reference sequence). Trimming at V came to 3 bases and at J to 7 bases, leaving 10 bases not matched to a gene. This chain's CDR3 is CAWSLSGGGYGELFF. Written as DNA, the CDR3 is TGTGCCTGGAGCCTATCAGGGGGCGGTTACGGGGAGCTGTTTTTT.

This clone was seen a handful of times. The J gene is TRBJ1-1, the V gene TRBV20-1; D call uncertain. The CDR3 spans 11 residues. Germline assignment: CDR1 DFQATT and CDR2 SNEGSKA (reference sequence). V lost 7 bases to trimming and J lost 3 bases, with 9 bases between them. The CDR3 bases are TGCAGTGTTACCGGGGACACTGAAGCTTTCTTT. It yields the protein CSVTGDTEAFF.

J is TRBJ2-1 and V is TRBV7-9; 8 nucleotides match TRBD1. The V segment lost 2 bases and the J segment 7 bases; nucleotides outside the gene matches: 10. Per germline, CDR1 SEHNR and CDR2 FQNEAQ (reference sequence). This CDR3 comprises 16 residues. The CDR3 region has the DNA TGTGCCAGCAGCTTACGGGGGCAGGGGGCCTGGAATGAGCAGTTCTTC. Its protein product is CASSLRGQGAWNEQFF. Together with reference TRBV7-9 and TRBJ2-1, the CDR3 gives the full variable domain: DTGVSQNPRHKITKRGQNVTFRCDPISEHNRLYWYRQTLGQGPEFLTYFQNEAQLEKSRLLSDRFSAERPKGSFSTLEIQRTEQGDSAMYLCASSLRGQGAWNEQFFGPGTRLTVL.

This clone appeared a single time. The chain is built from TRBV27 and TRBJ2-2; 10 bases are shared with TRBD1. Germline V gives CDR1 MNHEY, CDR2 SMNVEV (reference sequence). The ends lost 6 bases at V and 5 bases at J; junction bases unmatched: 6. The CDR3 covers 15 residues. CDR3 protein: CASSAGTGETGELFF. The CDR3 DNA follows: TGTGCCAGCAGCGCAGGGACAGGGGAAACCGGGGAGCTGTTTTTT.

V usage is TRBV29-1 and J usage is TRBJ2-7; 10 bases are shared with TRBD1. Germline V gene lookup returns CDR1 SQVTM and CDR2 ANQGSEA. V was clipped by 8 bases and J by 5 bases; unmatched bases: 6. This CDR3 spans 12 amino acids. The CDR3 coding sequence is TGCAGCATCTCCGGACAGGGGGACGAGCAGTACTTC. This codes for CSISGQGDEQYF.

This clone was found a few times. The V call is TRBV5-1, the J call TRBJ1-1; D gene unclear. Between the trimmed V and J ends, which lost 0 bases and 6 bases, there was a span of 15 bases. From germline, CDR1 is SGHRS and CDR2 YFSETQ. The CDR3 is 15 residues long. The chain's CDR3 is CASSLVAGRWSEAFF. The DNA for the CDR3 is TGCGCCAGCAGCTTGGTGGCAGGAAGATGGTCTGAAGCTTTCTTT.

The CDR3 DNA reads TGTGCCAGCAGTGAAAACGCGGGGGCAACTAATGAAAAACTGTTTTTT. Protein product: CASSENAGATNEKLFF. V gene TRBV2 combines with J gene TRBJ1-4, with D perhaps matching TRBD1 (5 bases). This CDR3 is built from 16 residues. Per the germline V gene, CDR1 is SNHLY and CDR2 is FYNNEI. Trimming pared 2 bases from V and 0 bases from J, leaving 10 bases between.

This rearrangement joins TRBV5-4 to TRBJ1-3; 7 bases match TRBD1. This CDR3 has 14 residues. Germline trimming cut 2 bases from V and 4 bases from J; bases unmatched to any gene: 3. Germline lookup yields CDR1 SGHNT and CDR2 YYREEE (reference sequence). The DNA of the CDR3 is TGTGCCAGCAGCTTTGACAGGGTCGGAAACACCATATATTTT. It encodes CASSFDRVGNTIYF.

This clone has only one observation. This chain uses TRBV7-2 with TRBJ2-5; 10 bases map to TRBD1. Near its end, the DNA agrees better with TRBJ2-7, so the J call may be wrong. The V gene's germline CDR1 is SGHTA and CDR2 FQGNSA. CDR3 length: 16 residues. CDR3 DNA sequence: TGTGCCAGCAGCTTACTCTGGGACAGGGGCTCCTACGAGCAGTACTTC. It is translated as CASSLLWDRGSYEQYF.

The chain carries TRBV30 and TRBJ2-1; D is ambiguous. The germline gives CDR1 GTSNPN, CDR2 SVGIG (reference sequence). Trimming pared 4 bases from V and 3 bases from J, leaving 13 bases between. The CDR3 spans 14 residues. The CDR3 region has the DNA TGTGCCTGGATGGGCAATCCGATCTACAATGAGCAGTTCTTC. Its translation: CAWMGNPIYNEQFF.

This clone was found once. This chain uses TRBV2 with TRBJ1-1, with 7 bases that match TRBD1. The CDR3 length is 15 residues. The J segment lost 1 base and the V segment lost 4 bases, leaving 6 bases of the junction unmatched. The germline CDR1 and CDR2 sequences are SNHLY and FYNNEI. The CDR3 is CASSALRQGNTEAFF. The CDR3 bases are TGTGCCAGCAGTGCACTAAGACAGGGGAACACTGAAGCTTTCTTT.

The J gene is TRBJ1-2, the V gene TRBV28, with D possibly matching TRBD1 (5 bases). Trimming removed 5 bases at V and 4 bases at J, with 8 bases between. The CDR3 covers 12 residues. The V gene's germline CDR1 is MDHEN and CDR2 SYDVKM. DNA of the CDR3: TGTGCCAGCAGTACGACAGTCTATGGCTACACCTTC. The encoded protein is CASSTTVYGYTF.

This clone came up a few times. The rearrangement uses TRBV6-5 and TRBJ1-2, with D uncertain. The V gene lost 2 bases and the J gene lost 4 bases, with 8 bases spanning the gap. This CDR3 is 13 amino acids long. Germline assignment: CDR1 MNHEY and CDR2 SVGAGI. CDR3 bases: TGTGCCAGCAGTTACAGGAGAACCTATGGCTACACCTTC. The encoded protein is CASSYRRTYGYTF.

This clone has more than one count but fewer than ten. The chain uses TRBV7-8 and TRBJ1-6; possible D gene TRBD1, 6 bases. The CDR3 contains 19 residues. Germline V lookup: CDR1 SGHVS, CDR2 FQNEAQ. V was cut by 5 bases and J by 0 bases, with 20 bases left in between. The CDR3 bases are TGTGCCAGCAGCGCCGCCTTATCGGACAGTAGCTCCTATAATTCACCCCTCCACTTT. This sequence encodes CASSAALSDSSSYNSPLHF.

The CDR3 is CAISRHLYYEQYF. The DNA of the CDR3 is TGTGCCATCAGTAGACACCTTTACTACGAGCAGTACTTC. V gene TRBV10-3 combines with J gene TRBJ2-7; D not certain. This CDR3 has 13 amino acids. Deletions cut 5 bases from V and 3 bases from J, with 11 bases between. Germline V gene data show CDR1 as ENHRY and CDR2 as SYGVKD.

This chain links TRBV2 with TRBJ2-7; maybe TRBD2 (6 bases). CDR3 length equals 13 residues. Germline loops: CDR1 SNHLY, CDR2 FYNNEI. Trimming cost V 10 bases and J 3 bases, with 16 bases left between them. Here the CDR3 reads CATGTPGFYEQYF. The CDR3 DNA follows: TGTGCCACGGGGACTCCAGGGTTCTACGAGCAGTACTTC.

The chain employs TRBV15 and TRBJ2-7; TRBD2 matches 7 bases. From germline, CDR1 is LNHNV and CDR2 YYDKDF (reference sequence). V gave up 1 base and J gave up 3 bases; unmatched junction bases: 6. This CDR3 comprises 15 residues. The CDR3 DNA sequence: TGTGCCACCAGCAGAGGTTCGGGGGAGGGCTACGAGCAGTACTTC. This translates into CATSRGSGEGYEQYF. The full variable domain, with the rest looked up from reference TRBV15 and TRBJ2-7, is DAMVIQNPRYQVTQFGKPVTLSCSQTLNHNVMYWYQQKSSQAPKLLFHYYDKDFNNEADTPDNFQSRRPNTSFCFLDIRSPGLGDTAMYLCATSRGSGEGYEQYFGPGTRLTVT.